Sequencing of this TCR beta chain was carried out in a study of PD-1 blockade in classical Hodgkin lymphoma. Produced via immunoSEQ multiplex PCR; TCRdb's table is partial and in-frame only. The sample records around 19,000 clones, 75% to 90% being singletons. Autologous stem cell transplantation was followed by relapse in every patient, and brentuximab vedotin exposure varied. The ends were cut back, 5 bases at V and 3 bases at J, with 16 bases in the middle. From germline, CDR1 is SGHNT and CDR2 YENEEA. The CDR3 sequence is 15 residues long. This sequence originates from a human donor with classical Hodgkin lymphoma. This chain links TRBV11-3 with TRBJ1-2; tentative D call: TRBD1 (5 bases). The material sequenced was peripheral blood mononuclear cells (PBMCs), taken before the second cycle of nivolumab. The CDR3 DNA is TGTGCCAGCAGCCCCAGACAGCCCCTCGACTATGGCTACACCTTC. Translating gives CASSPRQPLDYGYTF.